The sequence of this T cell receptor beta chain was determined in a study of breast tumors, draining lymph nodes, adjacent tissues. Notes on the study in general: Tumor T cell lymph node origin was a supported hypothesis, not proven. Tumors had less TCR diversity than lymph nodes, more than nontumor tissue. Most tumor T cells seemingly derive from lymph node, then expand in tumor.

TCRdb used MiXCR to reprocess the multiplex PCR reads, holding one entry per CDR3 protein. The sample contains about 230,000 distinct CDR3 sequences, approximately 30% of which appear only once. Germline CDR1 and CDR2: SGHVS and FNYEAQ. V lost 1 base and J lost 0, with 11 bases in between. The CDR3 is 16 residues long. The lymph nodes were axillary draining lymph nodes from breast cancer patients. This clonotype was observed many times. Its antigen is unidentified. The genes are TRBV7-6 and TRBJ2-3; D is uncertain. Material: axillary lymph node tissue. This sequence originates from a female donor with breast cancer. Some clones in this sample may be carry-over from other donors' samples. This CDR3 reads CASSLVGALSTDTQYF. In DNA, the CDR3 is TGTGCCAGCAGCTTAGTCGGAGCCCTTAGCACAGATACGCAGTATTTT.